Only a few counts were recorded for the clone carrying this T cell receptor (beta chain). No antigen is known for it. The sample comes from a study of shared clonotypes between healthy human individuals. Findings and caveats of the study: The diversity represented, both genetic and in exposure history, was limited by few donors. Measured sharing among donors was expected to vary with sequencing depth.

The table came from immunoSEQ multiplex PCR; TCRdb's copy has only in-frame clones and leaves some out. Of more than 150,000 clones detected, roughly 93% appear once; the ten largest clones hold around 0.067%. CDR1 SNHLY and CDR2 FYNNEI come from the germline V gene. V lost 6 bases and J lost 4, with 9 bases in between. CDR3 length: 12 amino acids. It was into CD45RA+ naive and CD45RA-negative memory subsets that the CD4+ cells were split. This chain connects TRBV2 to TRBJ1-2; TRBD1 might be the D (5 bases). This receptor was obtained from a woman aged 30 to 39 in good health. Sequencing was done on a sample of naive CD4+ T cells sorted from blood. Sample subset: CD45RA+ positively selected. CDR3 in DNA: TGTGCCAGCAGACAGGCCGCCTATGGCTACACCTTC. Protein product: CASRQAAYGYTF.